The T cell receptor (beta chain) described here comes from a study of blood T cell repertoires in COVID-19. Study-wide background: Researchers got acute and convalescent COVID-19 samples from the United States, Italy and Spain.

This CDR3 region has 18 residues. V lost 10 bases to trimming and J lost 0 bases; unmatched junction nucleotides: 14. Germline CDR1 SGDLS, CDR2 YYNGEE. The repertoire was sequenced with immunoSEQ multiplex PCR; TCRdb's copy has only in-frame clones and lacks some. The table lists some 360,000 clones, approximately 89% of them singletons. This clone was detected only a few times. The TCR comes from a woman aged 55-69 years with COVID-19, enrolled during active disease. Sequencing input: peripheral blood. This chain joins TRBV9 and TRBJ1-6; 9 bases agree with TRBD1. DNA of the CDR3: TGTGCCCGACAGGGGGACAGGGTTCCAAGCTCCTATAATTCACCCCTCCACTTT. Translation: CARQGDRVPSSYNSPLHF. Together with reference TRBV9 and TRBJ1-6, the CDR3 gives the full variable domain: DSGVTQTPKHLITATGQRVTLRCSPRSGDLSVYWYQQSLDQGLQFLIQYYNGEERAKGNILERFSAQQFPDLHSELNLSSLELGDSALYFCARQGDRVPSSYNSPLHFGNGTRLTVT.